The 10 T cell receptor beta chains given below trace back to one sample, sequenced in a study of response to subunit inactivated influenza vaccine. TCRdb re-called the RT-PCR reads through MiXCR, storing one row per CDR3 protein. Of roughly 760,000 distinct CDR3 sequences in the sample, approximately 22% were seen once. The sequenced sample was PBMCs from blood, obtained 4 to 6 days after vaccination. The receptors here all came from a man aged 50 to 59 who received an inactivated influenza vaccine.

The chain recombines TRBV4-3 with TRBJ1-2; D gene unclear. Trimming took off 3 bases at V and 3 bases at J, with 11 bases between the two ends. The germline gives CDR1 LGHNA, CDR2 YSLEER. This CDR3 spans 14 amino acids. CDR3 nucleotides: TGCGCCAGCAGCCACCCGGGCCCGTACTATGGCTACACCTTC. Protein sequence: CASSHPGPYYGYTF.

This clonotype has more than one count but fewer than ten. The rearrangement uses TRBV11-3 and TRBJ2-1; weak D call: TRBD2 (8 bases). The V gene's germline CDR1 is SGHNT and CDR2 YENEEA. This CDR3 is built from 16 residues. Trimming shortened V by 5 bases and J by 7 bases, and 21 bases separated the two germline ends. The CDR3 nucleotides read TGTGCCAGCAGCCCAGGGGGGACTAGAGGATCTAATGAGCAGTTCTTC. Translation gives CASSPGGTRGSNEQFF. The whole variable domain, filled in from reference TRBV11-3 and TRBJ2-1, reads EAGVVQSPRYKIIEKKQPVAFWCNPISGHNTLYWYLQNLGQGPELLIRYENEEAVDDSQLPKDRFSAERLKGVDSTLKIQPAELGDSAVYLCASSPGGTRGSNEQFFGPGTRLTVL.

This clonotype was detected only once. The genes are TRBV6-5 and TRBJ2-1, with 10 bases fitting TRBD1. Germline-derived CDR1 and CDR2 are MNHEY and SVGAGI. This CDR3 is 18 amino acids long. Trimming cost V 2 bases and J 9 bases; bases outside gene matches: 16. The CDR3 DNA reads as TGTGCCAGCAGTTACGACCCTGGCGGGACAGGGGTGGATGGTGAGCAGTTCTTC. Amino acids: CASSYDPGGTGVDGEQFF.

In its sample, this clonotype was seen a few times. The chain joins TRBV20-1 to TRBJ2-1; 7 positions agree with TRBD2. The CDR3 length is 16 residues. J was trimmed by 4 bases and V by 1 base; bases with no gene match: 10. Germline lookup yields CDR1 DFQATT and CDR2 SNEGSKA (reference sequence). DNA for the CDR3: TGCAGTGCTAGAGTTGGAGCGGGAAGCTCATACAATGAGCAGTTCTTC. Amino acid sequence: CSARVGAGSSYNEQFF.

The V and J genes are TRBV12-3 or TRBV12-4 and TRBJ2-1; D unclear. Trimming left V 7 bases short and J 1 base short, with 14 bases between. The CDR3 spans 15 residues. CDR3 sequence reads: CASISQRSSYNEQFF. The CDR3, as DNA: TGTGCCAGCATATCCCAGCGATCATCCTACAATGAGCAGTTCTTC.

V usage is TRBV4-3 and J usage is TRBJ2-2; 8 bases match TRBD2. The V and J ends lost 0 bases and 6 bases, in that order; junction bases with no gene match: 9. Germline V lookup: CDR1 LGHNA, CDR2 YSLEER. This CDR3 comprises 17 residues. The CDR3 DNA sequence: TGCGCCAGCAGCCAAGAAAAAGCGGGGGCGCTATCCGGGGAGCTGTTTTTT. This gives the protein CASSQEKAGALSGELFF.

The V gene is TRBV20-1, the J gene TRBJ1-5; D is uncertain. The CDR3 consists of 13 residues. Germline V gene lookup returns CDR1 DFQATT and CDR2 SNEGSKA (reference sequence). Deletions cut 0 bases from V and 2 bases from J, with 5 bases between. CDR3 DNA: TGCAGTGCTAGAGATCCTGGCAATCAGCCCCAGCATTTT. Amino acids: CSARDPGNQPQHF.

This clonotype was seen more than once but under ten times. This chain links TRBV20-1 with TRBJ2-3; D is undetermined. This CDR3 comprises 17 residues. Germline CDR1 reads DFQATT; CDR2 reads SNEGSKA (reference sequence). V was cut by 5 bases and J by 4 bases, with 25 bases left in between. The DNA for the CDR3 is TGCAGTGCTTATTCTCCGGTCCGGGCCCAGAGGCCAGATACGCAGTATTTT. Its protein is CSAYSPVRAQRPDTQYF.

This sequence joins TRBV5-6 and TRBJ2-1, with TRBD2 matching over 9 bases. From germline, CDR1 is SGHDT and CDR2 YYEEEE. There are 15 residues in the CDR3. Trimming took 4 bases from V and 10 from J; bases not matched to a gene: 12. CDR3 amino acids: CASSKAGGLLWEQFF. The CDR3 DNA reads TGTGCCAGCAGCAAAGCGGGAGGACTTCTGTGGGAGCAGTTCTTC.

The CDR3 DNA is TGCAGTGCTATTCGGGGGATAGAGACCCAGTACTTC. Translated: CSAIRGIETQYF. The rearrangement uses TRBV20-1 and TRBJ2-5, with D possibly matching TRBD2 (6 bases). The CDR3 spans 12 residues. V shed 4 bases and J shed 4 bases, with 10 bases lying between them. CDR1 DFQATT and CDR2 SNEGSKA come from the germline V gene (reference sequence).